The 18 T cell receptor beta chains reported below all come from one sample, sequenced in a study of cytomegalovirus exposure and HLA in healthy donors. Clones were sequenced by immunoSEQ multiplex PCR, and TCRdb holds only the in-frame ones, with some missing. In the table there are 100,000 to 150,000 clones, roughly 89% of which are singletons. The sequenced sample was PBMCs. Receptors were obtained from a young woman in good health and CMV-seronegative.

The chain has TRBV5-1 and TRBJ1-6; D perhaps matches TRBD1 (6 bases). V lost 4 bases, J lost 10 bases, and 21 bases lay in between. Germline CDR1 SGHRS, CDR2 YFSETQ. The CDR3 length is 16 residues. The CDR3 region is CASSLGGSRGESPLHF. DNA of the CDR3: TGCGCCAGCAGCCTGGGAGGTAGCAGGGGAGAATCACCCCTCCACTTT.

The chain recombines TRBV27 with TRBJ1-2; possible D gene TRBD1, 5 bases. Germline values: CDR1 MNHEY, CDR2 SMNVEV (reference sequence). V dropped 0 bases and J dropped 8 bases, with 13 bases sitting between them. The CDR3 loop spans 14 amino acids. In DNA form, the CDR3 reads TGTGCCAGCAGTTTATCCTCCCCAGGGTTAGGCTACACCTTC. This encodes CASSLSSPGLGYTF.

This clone was counted a few times. The chain joins TRBV5-1 to TRBJ2-7, with D possibly matching TRBD2 (5 bases). V lost 1 base and J 5 bases, leaving 10 bases between the germline ends. Germline CDR1 SGHRS, CDR2 YFSETQ. CDR3 length equals 13 residues. The CDR3 DNA sequence: TGCGCCAGCAGCTTGCGTTCGGGGAACGAGCAGTACTTC. As protein: CASSLRSGNEQYF.

CDR3: CASSIWYRGTGGPPQHF. CDR3 bases: TGTGCCAGTAGTATATGGTACCGCGGGACAGGGGGTCCGCCCCAGCATTTT. The chain uses TRBV19 and TRBJ1-5; 11 positions agree with TRBD1. Trimming at V came to 2 bases and at J to 9 bases, leaving 12 bases not matched to a gene. Germline V lookup: CDR1 LNHDA, CDR2 SQIVND (reference sequence). This CDR3 spans 17 amino acids.

The chain links TRBV10-1 to TRBJ2-5, with D uncertain. Germline assignment: CDR1 WNHNN and CDR2 SYGVQD (reference sequence). The CDR3 length is 13 residues. V was cut by 4 bases and J by 5 bases, with 11 bases left in between. CDR3 loop: CASSGSSGETQYF. Here the CDR3 DNA reads TGCGCCAGCAGTGGATCGTCCGGGGAGACCCAGTACTTC.

The rearrangement links TRBV5-6 to TRBJ1-5, with unresolved D. From germline, CDR1 is SGHDT and CDR2 YYEEEE. Trimming removed 3 bases from V and 5 bases from J, with 12 bases in between. The CDR3 is 14 amino acids. This CDR3 is CASSSFTSDQPQHF. Written as DNA, the CDR3 is TGTGCCAGCAGCTCCTTCACCTCGGATCAGCCCCAGCATTTT.

The rearrangement joins TRBV5-6 to TRBJ2-4; D gene ambiguous. CDR1 SGHDT and CDR2 YYEEEE come from the germline V gene. Trimming left V 5 bases short and J 8 bases short, with 8 bases between. This CDR3 region has 11 residues. The CDR3 sequence is CASSYGDIQYF. The CDR3 bases are TGTGCCAGCAGTTACGGAGACATTCAGTACTTC.

The chain is built from TRBV5-1 and TRBJ2-2, with 10 nucleotides matching TRBD2. V shed 3 bases and J 2 bases; nucleotides not matched to a gene: 4. Looked up from germline, CDR1 is SGHRS and CDR2 is YFSETQ. There are 16 residues in the CDR3. The DNA of the CDR3 is TGCGCCAGCAGCTATCTAGCGGGGGTTAACACCGGGGAGCTGTTTTTT. Translating it yields CASSYLAGVNTGELFF.

This rearrangement joins TRBV30 to TRBJ1-5, with D perhaps TRBD1 (6 bases). V lost 1 base to trimming and J lost 6 bases, with 7 bases between them. Germline V gene sequence: CDR1 GTSNPN, CDR2 SVGIG (reference sequence). This CDR3 has 12 amino acids. The CDR3 is CAWSDRAQPQHF. DNA of the CDR3: TGTGCCTGGAGTGACAGGGCTCAGCCCCAGCATTTT.

The rearrangement uses TRBV6-5 and TRBJ2-1; 11 nucleotides align to TRBD1. Germline lookup yields CDR1 MNHEY and CDR2 SVGAGI. The trim removed 8 bases at V and 8 bases at J, leaving 8 bases unmatched. This CDR3 is 14 amino acids long. The CDR3 DNA reads as TGTGCCAGCTCCGGACAGGGGGCTATCCATGAGCAGTTCTTC. Its protein is CASSGQGAIHEQFF.

V usage is TRBV6-1 and J usage is TRBJ2-3, with TRBD2 matching 13 bases. This CDR3 is 15 amino acids long. The V gene's germline CDR1 is MNHNS and CDR2 SASEGT. The V segment lost 11 bases and the J segment 5 bases; nucleotides outside the gene matches: 10. CDR3 sequence reads: CAAERTSGGGDTQYF. Written as DNA, the CDR3 is TGTGCCGCAGAACGGACTAGCGGGGGTGGAGATACGCAGTATTTT.

The gene calls are TRBV7-2 and TRBJ2-3; 15 positions match TRBD2. CDR1 and CDR2 from the germline V gene are SGHTA and FQGNSA. V gave up 4 bases and J gave up 3 bases; unmatched junction bases: 8. This CDR3 is built from 18 residues. The CDR3 coding sequence is TGTGCCAGCAGCTCACTCGGACTAGCGGGAGGGGGTACAGATACGCAGTATTTT. Translating it yields CASSSLGLAGGGTDTQYF.

The V call is TRBV27, the J call TRBJ2-3; 7 nucleotides agree with TRBD1. Germline CDR1 is MNHEY and CDR2 is SMNVEV (reference sequence). V lost 7 bases, J lost 5 bases, and 3 bases stayed unmatched. The CDR3 consists of 12 residues. CDR3 sequence (DNA): TGTGCCAGCACCAGACAGGGAGATACGCAGTATTTT. This translates into CASTRQGDTQYF.

The chain is built from TRBV27 and TRBJ1-2, with 7 bases fitting TRBD1. The CDR3 sequence is 15 residues long. V dropped 8 bases and J dropped 2; count of bases not matched to a gene: 11. CDR1 MNHEY and CDR2 SMNVEV come from the germline V gene (reference sequence). CDR3 protein: CASYPTGIVNYGYTF. The CDR3 DNA follows: TGTGCCAGCTACCCGACAGGGATCGTCAACTATGGCTACACCTTC.

This chain connects TRBV4-1 to TRBJ2-7; 12 bases fit TRBD2. Germline values: CDR1 MGHRA, CDR2 YSYEKL. V shed 5 bases and J 2 bases; nucleotides not matched to a gene: 4. There are 15 residues in the CDR3. The CDR3 reads CASSYSSGGAYEQYV. The DNA of the CDR3 is TGCGCCAGCAGCTATTCTAGCGGGGGGGCCTACGAGCAGTACGTC.

Concerning this clone itself: Other DNA variants within this sample encode the same CDR3. The chain couples TRBV6-5 to TRBJ2-7, with a weak D call TRBD1 (5 bases). The CDR3 runs 13 residues. CDR1 and CDR2 from the germline V gene are MNHEY and SVGAGI. The V end lost 0 bases, the J end lost 7 bases, and 10 bases lay between the germline ends. CDR3 sequence reads: CASSYSQGREQYF. CDR3 sequence (DNA): TGTGCCAGCAGTTACTCTCAGGGTCGTGAGCAGTACTTC.

This chain joins TRBV5-1 and TRBJ2-2, with a tentative D call TRBD1 (5 bases). The V gene lost 5 bases and the J gene lost 6 bases, with 11 bases spanning the gap. CDR1 and CDR2 from the germline V gene are SGHRS and YFSETQ. This CDR3 is built from 13 residues. This CDR3 reads CASSYFRAGELFF. CDR3 DNA sequence: TGCGCCAGCAGTTATTTCAGGGCCGGGGAGCTGTTTTTT. Full variable domain (outside the CDR3, taken from reference TRBV5-1 and TRBJ2-2): KAGVTQTPRYLIKTRGQQVTLSCSPISGHRSVSWYQQTPGQGLQFLFEYFSETQRNKGNFPGRFSGRQFSNSRSEMNVSTLELGDSALYLCASSYFRAGELFFGEGSRLTVL.

The chain links TRBV5-1 to TRBJ1-1; D gene unclear. The CDR3 loop spans 14 amino acids. CDR1 and CDR2 (germline): SGHRS, YFSETQ. V was trimmed by 2 bases and J by 5 bases, leaving 13 bases between them. The DNA for the CDR3 is TGCGCCAGCAGCTTTGAGGGCGGAGGGACTGAAGCTTTCTTT. Translated, it gives CASSFEGGGTEAFF.